In its sample, the clone carrying this T cell receptor beta chain was seen a few times. One junction end disagrees with the germline gene, perhaps due to a read error. The data derive from a study of T cells in Graves' hyperthyroidism and ophthalmopathy. RNA transcripts provided the source from which TCR beta CDR3 regions were amplified. First-round RT-PCR targeting the TCR CDR3 was performed with the HTBI primer set. Each CDR3 protein gets one entry after TCRdb re-called the multiplex PCR reads with MiXCR. In the table there are roughly 100,000 distinct CDR3 sequences, roughly 40% of which are singletons. The sequenced sample was peripheral blood or thyroid tissue (not recorded which). The clonotype originates from a woman younger than 45 with Graves' hyperthyroidism.

The CDR3 sequence: CASSSTGQEGSF. DNA of the CDR3: TGTGCCAGCAGCTCCACGGGACAGGAGGGGAGCTTC. This chain joins TRBV7-9 and TRBJ2-7; 8 nucleotides agree with TRBD1. The germline CDR1 and CDR2 sequences are SEHNR and FQNEAQ (reference sequence). The CDR3 spans 12 residues.